The 2 T cell receptor beta chains reported below all come from one sample, sequenced in a study of cytomegalovirus exposure and HLA in healthy donors. It was with 60 Vbeta and 13 Jbeta primers that the PCR ran. TCRdb's table, derived via immunoSEQ multiplex PCR, lists solely in-frame clones and lacks some. The sample data list roughly 39,000 clones. Sequencing used PBMCs. The receptors derive from a man aged 25-45 years in good health and CMV-seronegative.

The genes are TRBV6-4 and TRBJ2-1, with TRBD2 identical over 10 bases. The CDR3 contains 16 residues. The germline V gene has CDR1 MRHNA and CDR2 SNTAGT. V was clipped by 3 bases and J by 4 bases; unmatched bases: 6. Here the CDR3 DNA reads TGTGCCAGCAGTGAAAAGGTAGCGGGGGGATACAATGAGCAGTTCTTC. Its protein product is CASSEKVAGGYNEQFF.

According to its frequency, this clone is medium-sized (0.01 to 0.1%). The genes are TRBV6-1 and TRBJ1-1; TRBD1 matches at 7 bases. CDR3 length equals 12 residues. Trimming cost V 9 bases and J 3 bases; bases outside gene matches: 4. The germline V gene has CDR1 MNHNS and CDR2 SASEGT. The CDR3 reads CASNRGYTEAFF. The CDR3 DNA is TGTGCCAGTAACAGGGGTTACACTGAAGCTTTCTTT.